The clone carrying this TCR beta chain was observed a few times. Its antigen is as yet unknown. The record originates from a study of post-analysis software for immune sequencing data. Study-level information: Included among the disease courses, which were recorded for the cohort, were relapsing-remitting, secondary progressive and progressive-relapsing multiple sclerosis.

Overall study results and limits: The five TRBV segments detected at higher frequency in patients than in controls included TRBV5-6, TRBV5-1 and TRBV20-1. Samples prepared in the same batch strongly co-clustered by F measure.

The CDR3 is 16 residues long. Germline V CDR1 and CDR2: MNHEY, SMNVEV (reference sequence). V trimming: 2 bases; J trimming: 1 base; junction bases outside the gene matches: 6. Prepared TCR beta cDNA libraries contained unique molecular identifiers. T cells, about 0.85 to 11 million of them, yielded approximately 530,000 cDNA molecules. TCRdb passed the PCR reads through MiXCR, listing each CDR3 protein once. The sample has about 160,000 distinct CDR3 sequences, 30% to 45% seen once. Specimen: blood, collected after autologous hematopoietic stem cell transplantation. The sequence was obtained from a girl aged 5-17 years with multiple sclerosis. The chain joins TRBV27 to TRBJ2-3; 7 positions match TRBD2. The CDR3 region has the DNA TGTGCCAGCAGTTTAAGGGCGGGAGTCGGCACAGATACGCAGTATTTT. Translation: CASSLRAGVGTDTQYF.